This entry concerns a single TCR beta chain. The read stops 3 residues short of the end of the CDR3; the missing end is completed from the germline J gene. The table came from immunoSEQ multiplex PCR; TCRdb's copy has only in-frame clones and leaves some out. Its listing shows approximately 49,000 clones. The sample is drawn from a study of T cells in women clearing cervical HPV infection. Trimming stripped 0 bases from V and 3 bases from J, with 15 bases between. Germline assignment: CDR1 DFQATT and CDR2 SNEGSKA (reference sequence). The CDR3 runs 15 residues. The sequence came from a woman aged 18 to 75 with a cervical HPV16 infection that either progressed to CIN3+ or cleared (not recorded which). The V call is TRBV20-1, the J call TRBJ2-7; D may be TRBD2 (6 bases). What was sequenced was blood buffy coat. The CDR3 region is CSAREVRGARYEQYF. The sequenced CDR3 bases are TGCAGTGCTAGAGAGGTGCGCGGGGCACGCTACGAG.